Listed below are T cell receptor beta chains from one sample, sequenced in a study of blood T cell repertoires in COVID-19. Data came from immunoSEQ multiplex PCR; TCRdb stores just in-frame clones and leaves some out. The sample has some 220,000 clones; roughly 81% are singletons. The specimen sequenced was peripheral blood. These receptors all stem from a man between 50 and 59 years old who had recovered from COVID-19. Both conserved end residues are part of each CDR3. A D gene is named only where the DNA matches it firmly. Not all rows give a size; the values are once, few, many and, for expanded clones, a class.

>-|TRBV6-2/TRBV6-3|-|TRBJ2-4
TGTGCCAGCAGTTACTCGGGGGGTTTGGCCAAAAACATTCAGTACTTC
CASSYSGGLAKNIQYF
>TRBD1|TRBV7-9|-|TRBJ2-7
TGTGCCAGCAGCGTGGGACAGGGGGCAAGGGAGCAGTACTTC
CASSVGQGAREQYF
>-|TRBV18|-|TRBJ1-6
TGTGCCAGCTCGCGCGACTCCTATAATTCACCCCTCCACTTT
CASSRDSYNSPLHF
>-|TRBV3-1/TRBV3-2|-|TRBJ2-7
TGTGCCAGCAGCCCGGGTGTTTCCTACGAGCAGTACTTC
CASSPGVSYEQYF
>TRBD1|TRBV5-6|-|TRBJ1-2
TGTGCCAGCAGCTTGGGGCAGGGGGCCTTGTTCTATGGCTACACCTTC
CASSLGQGALFYGYTF
>TRBD2|TRBV11-3|-|TRBJ2-7
TGTGCCAGCAGTCGCGGGACTAGCCCCCACGAGCAGTACTTC
CASSRGTSPHEQYF
>TRBD1|TRBV19|few|TRBJ2-7
TGTGCCAGTAGTAGCCACCGGGACAGTCGAGTGCAGTACTTC
CASSSHRDSRVQYF
>TRBD1|TRBV2|-|TRBJ2-7
TGTGCCAGCAGTATCGGACAGGGTGTCTACGAGCAGTACTTC
CASSIGQGVYEQYF
>TRBD2|TRBV28|-|TRBJ2-3
TGTGCCAGCAGTTCGACTAGCGGGAGGGCCCTAGATACGCAGTATTTT
CASSSTSGRALDTQYF
>TRBD1|TRBV5-6|-|TRBJ1-1
TGTGCCAGCAGCCCGGACAGGGTTGTCACTGAAGCTTTCTTT
CASSPDRVVTEAFF
>-|TRBV28|-|TRBJ1-2
TGTGCCAGCAGACGAACGATGGGCAGGGACTCCTATGGCTACACCTTC
CASRRTMGRDSYGYTF
>-|TRBV19|-|TRBJ2-7
TGTGCCACCGCAGATTCCGGGAGAGGTGACGAGCAGTACTTC
CATADSGRGDEQYF
>-|TRBV19|-|TRBJ2-1
TGTGCCAGTAGTATAGGCGGAGGGGATGAGCAGTTCTTC
CASSIGGGDEQFF
>-|TRBV30|-|TRBJ1-4
TGTGCCTGGAGTGTAATGGCAGGGATTAATGAAAAACTGTTTTTT
CAWSVMAGINEKLFF
>-|TRBV5-1|many|TRBJ2-7
TGCGCCAGCAGTACTCCAGGGGTCGAGCAGTACTTC
CASSTPGVEQYF
>TRBD2|TRBV5-8|-|TRBJ2-1
TGTGCCAGCAGCTGGTACCTACTAGCGGGAGGACACAATGAGCAGTTCTTC
CASSWYLLAGGHNEQFF
>TRBD1|TRBV28|-|TRBJ2-1
TGTGCCACCTTGTCGGGACAGGGGTACGGTGAGCAGTTCTTC
CATLSGQGYGEQFF
>-|TRBV30|-|TRBJ1-5
TGTGCCTTAACAATCGGGACAAATAGCAATCAGCCCCAGCATTTT
CALTIGTNSNQPQHF
>TRBD2|TRBV4-2|-|TRBJ2-1
TGTGCCAGCAGCCGAACCTTGCTAGCGGCCTCCAATGAGCAGTTCTTC
CASSRTLLAASNEQFF
>TRBD1|TRBV19|-|TRBJ2-5
TGTGCCAGTGGGGAGGGACAGGGGGCAAAAGGGCCGTACCAAGAGACCCAGTACTTC
CASGEGQGAKGPYQETQYF
>-|TRBV19|-|TRBJ2-7
TGTGCCAGTAGTTTCGCGGATTCCTACGAGCAGTACTTC
CASSFADSYEQYF
>-|TRBV7-9|once|TRBJ2-2
TGTGCCAGCAGCCTTTTAACGGGTCCGAACACCGGGGAGCTGTTTTTT
CASSLLTGPNTGELFF
>-|TRBV5-1|-|TRBJ2-5
TGCGCCAGCAGCTCCATGTGGGGGCCCGGGGAGACCCAGTACTTC
CASSSMWGPGETQYF
>TRBD2|TRBV11-2|-|TRBJ2-3
TGTGCCAGCAGCCCCCGGACTAGTATCACAGATACGCAGTATTTT
CASSPRTSITDTQYF
>-|TRBV19|-|TRBJ1-2
TGTGCCAGTAGTACCCGACAGGCCCGCTATGGCTACACCTTC
CASSTRQARYGYTF
>-|TRBV5-4|-|TRBJ1-6
TGTGCCAGCAGCCAACAGGTGCATAATTCACCCCTCCACTTT
CASSQQVHNSPLHF
>TRBD2|TRBV19|once|TRBJ2-1
TGTGCCAGTAGTATCGCCGGGAGGGGGAATGAGCAGTTCTTC
CASSIAGRGNEQFF
>TRBD2|TRBV6-5|-|TRBJ2-7
TGTGCCAGCATCCTAGCGGGTATGGGTGAGCAGTACTTC
CASILAGMGEQYF
>TRBD2|TRBV2|-|TRBJ2-7
TGTGCCAGCAGATTGATAGCGGGGGAGCAGTACTTC
CASRLIAGEQYF
>TRBD2|TRBV2|-|TRBJ2-5
TGTGCCAGAGGTAGCGGGAACCAAGAGACCCAGTACTTC
CARGSGNQETQYF
>TRBD1|TRBV24-1|-|TRBJ2-7
TGTGCCACCAGTGACCCGGACAGGACCTACGAGCAGTACTTC
CATSDPDRTYEQYF
>-|TRBV6-6|-|TRBJ2-7
TGTGCCAGCAGAATCTCGGGAAGCTCCTACGAGCAGTACTTC
CASRISGSSYEQYF
>TRBD1|TRBV6-5|-|TRBJ1-1
TGTGCCAGCAGTCAGACAGGGGTGAGGACTGAAGCTTTCTTT
CASSQTGVRTEAFF
>-|TRBV29-1|-|TRBJ1-1
TGCAGCGTTGCAGGGCGCATGAACACTGAAGCTTTCTTT
CSVAGRMNTEAFF
>TRBD2|TRBV7-2|-|TRBJ2-7
TGTGCCAGCAGCTTAGTTGCCCTGGGACTAGCGGGGGAGCAGTACTTC
CASSLVALGLAGEQYF
>TRBD2|TRBV20-1|-|TRBJ2-7
TGCAGTGCTAGTCGCGGGAGTCGGCTCGAGGGCGAGCAGTACTTC
CSASRGSRLEGEQYF
>TRBD2|TRBV6-6|-|TRBJ2-1
TGTGCCAGCAGTTTCGTACTAGCGGGAGATAGGAATGAGCAGTTCTTC
CASSFVLAGDRNEQFF